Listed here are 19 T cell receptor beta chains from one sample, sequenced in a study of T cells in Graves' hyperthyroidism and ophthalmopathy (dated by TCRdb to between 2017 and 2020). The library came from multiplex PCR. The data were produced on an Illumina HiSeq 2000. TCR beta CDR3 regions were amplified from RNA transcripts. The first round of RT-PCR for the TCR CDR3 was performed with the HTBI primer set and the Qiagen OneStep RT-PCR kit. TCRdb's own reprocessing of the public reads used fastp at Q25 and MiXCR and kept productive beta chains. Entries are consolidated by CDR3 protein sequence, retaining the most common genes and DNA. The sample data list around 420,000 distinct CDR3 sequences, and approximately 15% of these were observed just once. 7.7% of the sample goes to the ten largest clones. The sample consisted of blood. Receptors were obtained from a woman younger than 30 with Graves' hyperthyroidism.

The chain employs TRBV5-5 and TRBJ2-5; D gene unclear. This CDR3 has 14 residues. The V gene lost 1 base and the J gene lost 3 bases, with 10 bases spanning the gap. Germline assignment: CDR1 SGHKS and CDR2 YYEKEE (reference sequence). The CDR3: CASSLTTPEETQYF. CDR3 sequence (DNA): TGTGCCAGCAGCTTGACCACCCCTGAAGAGACCCAGTACTTC.

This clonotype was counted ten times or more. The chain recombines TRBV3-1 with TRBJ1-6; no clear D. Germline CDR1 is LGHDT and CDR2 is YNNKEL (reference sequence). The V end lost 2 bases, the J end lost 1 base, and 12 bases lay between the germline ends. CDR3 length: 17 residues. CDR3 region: CASSQQEGFSYNSPLHF. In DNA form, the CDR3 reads TGTGCCAGCAGCCAACAAGAGGGATTTTCCTATAATTCACCCCTCCACTTT.

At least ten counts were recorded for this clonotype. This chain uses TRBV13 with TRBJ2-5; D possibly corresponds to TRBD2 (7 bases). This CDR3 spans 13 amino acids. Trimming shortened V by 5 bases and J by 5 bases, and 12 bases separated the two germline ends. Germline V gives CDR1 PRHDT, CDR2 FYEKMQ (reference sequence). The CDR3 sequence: CASSPEGGETQYF. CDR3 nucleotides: TGTGCCAGCAGCCCCGAGGGGGGGGAGACCCAGTACTTC.

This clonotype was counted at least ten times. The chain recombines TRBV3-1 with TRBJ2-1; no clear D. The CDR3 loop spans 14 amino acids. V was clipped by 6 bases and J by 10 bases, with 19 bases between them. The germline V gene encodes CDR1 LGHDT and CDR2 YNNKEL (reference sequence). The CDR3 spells CASSPALLGLEQFF. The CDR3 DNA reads TGTGCCAGCAGTCCCGCGCTGCTGGGTCTCGAGCAGTTCTTC.

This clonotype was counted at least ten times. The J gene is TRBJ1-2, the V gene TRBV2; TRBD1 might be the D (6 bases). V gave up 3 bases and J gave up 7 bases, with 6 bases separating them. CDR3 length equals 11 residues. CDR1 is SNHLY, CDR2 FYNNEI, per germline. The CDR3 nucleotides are TGTGCCAGCAGTGAGGGGGCTGGCTACACCTTC. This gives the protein CASSEGAGYTF.

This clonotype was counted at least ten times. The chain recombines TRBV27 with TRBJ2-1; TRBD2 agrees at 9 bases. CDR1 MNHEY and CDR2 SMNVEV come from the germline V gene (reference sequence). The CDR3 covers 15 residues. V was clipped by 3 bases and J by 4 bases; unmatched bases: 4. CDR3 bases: TGTGCCAGCAGTTTTCCCGCGGGGGGGTACAATGAGCAGTTCTTC. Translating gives CASSFPAGGYNEQFF.

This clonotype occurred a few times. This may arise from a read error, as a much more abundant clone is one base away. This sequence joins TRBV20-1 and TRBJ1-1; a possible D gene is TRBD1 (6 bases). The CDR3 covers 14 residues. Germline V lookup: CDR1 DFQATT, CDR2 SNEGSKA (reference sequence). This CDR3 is CSARDVEGVTETFF. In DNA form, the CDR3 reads TGCAGTGCTAGAGACGTGGAGGGGGTCACTGAAACTTTCTTT.

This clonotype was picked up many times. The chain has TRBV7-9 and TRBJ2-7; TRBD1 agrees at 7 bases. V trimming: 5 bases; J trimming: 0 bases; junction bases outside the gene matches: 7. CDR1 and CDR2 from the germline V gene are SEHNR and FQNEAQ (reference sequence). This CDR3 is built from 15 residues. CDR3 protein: CASSDPGQSSYEQYF. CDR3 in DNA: TGTGCCAGCAGCGACCCGGGACAGAGCTCCTACGAGCAGTACTTC.

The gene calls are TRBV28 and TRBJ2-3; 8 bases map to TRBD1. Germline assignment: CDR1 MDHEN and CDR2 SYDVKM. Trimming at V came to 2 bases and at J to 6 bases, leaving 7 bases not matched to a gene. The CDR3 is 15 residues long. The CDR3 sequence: CASSLMDRARDTQYF. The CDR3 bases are TGTGCCAGCAGTTTAATGGACAGGGCACGGGATACGCAGTATTTT.

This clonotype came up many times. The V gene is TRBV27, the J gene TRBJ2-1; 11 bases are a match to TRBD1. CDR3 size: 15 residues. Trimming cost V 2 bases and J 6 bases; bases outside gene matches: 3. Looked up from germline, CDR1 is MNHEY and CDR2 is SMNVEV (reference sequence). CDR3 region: CASSLGDRGANEQFF. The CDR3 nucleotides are TGTGCCAGCAGTTTAGGGGACAGGGGGGCCAATGAGCAGTTCTTC.

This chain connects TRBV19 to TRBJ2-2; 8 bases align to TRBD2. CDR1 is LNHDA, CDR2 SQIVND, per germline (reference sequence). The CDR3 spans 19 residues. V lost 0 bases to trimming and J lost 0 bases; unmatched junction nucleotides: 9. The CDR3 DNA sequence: TGTGCCAGTAGTATAGATCGGAGTAGCGGGGAACCGAACACCGGGGAGCTGTTTTTT. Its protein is CASSIDRSSGEPNTGELFF.

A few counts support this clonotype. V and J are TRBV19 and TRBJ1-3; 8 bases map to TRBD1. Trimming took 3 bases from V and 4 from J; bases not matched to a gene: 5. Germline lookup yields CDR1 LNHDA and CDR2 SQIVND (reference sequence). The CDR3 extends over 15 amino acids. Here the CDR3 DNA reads TGTGCCAGTAGTATTCAGGGGGCTTCCGGAAACACCATATATTTT. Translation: CASSIQGASGNTIYF. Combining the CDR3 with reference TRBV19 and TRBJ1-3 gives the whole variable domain DGGITQSPKYLFRKEGQNVTLSCEQNLNHDAMYWYRQDPGQGLRLIYYSQIVNDFQKGDIAEGYSVSREKKESFPLTVTSAQKNPTAFYLCASSIQGASGNTIYFGEGSWLTVV.

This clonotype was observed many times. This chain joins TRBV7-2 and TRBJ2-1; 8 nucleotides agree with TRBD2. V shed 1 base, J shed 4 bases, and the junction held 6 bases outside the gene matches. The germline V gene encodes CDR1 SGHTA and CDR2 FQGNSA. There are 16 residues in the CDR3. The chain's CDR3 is CASSLVSGGGYNEQFF. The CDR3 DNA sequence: TGTGCCAGCAGCTTAGTCTCGGGCGGGGGGTACAATGAGCAGTTCTTC.

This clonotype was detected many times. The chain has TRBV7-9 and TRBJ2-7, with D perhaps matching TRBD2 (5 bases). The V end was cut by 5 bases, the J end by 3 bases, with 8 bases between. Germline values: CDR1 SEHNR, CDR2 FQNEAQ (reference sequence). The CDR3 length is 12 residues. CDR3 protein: CASSGRDYEQYF. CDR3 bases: TGTGCCAGCAGCGGGAGAGACTACGAGCAGTACTTC.

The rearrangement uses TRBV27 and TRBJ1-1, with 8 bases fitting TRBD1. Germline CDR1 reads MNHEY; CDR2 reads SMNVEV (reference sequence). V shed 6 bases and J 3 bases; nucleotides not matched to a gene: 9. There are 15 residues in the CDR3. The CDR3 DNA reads TGTGCCAGCAGCCTTAGTCAGGGGGCTGACACTGAAGCTTTCTTT. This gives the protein CASSLSQGADTEAFF.

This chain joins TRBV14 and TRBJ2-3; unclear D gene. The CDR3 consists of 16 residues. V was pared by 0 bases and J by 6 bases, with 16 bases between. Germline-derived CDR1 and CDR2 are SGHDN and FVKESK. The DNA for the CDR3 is TGTGCCAGCAGCCAAGACGGTGGAGTGACCAGGGATACGCAGTATTTT. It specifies CASSQDGGVTRDTQYF.

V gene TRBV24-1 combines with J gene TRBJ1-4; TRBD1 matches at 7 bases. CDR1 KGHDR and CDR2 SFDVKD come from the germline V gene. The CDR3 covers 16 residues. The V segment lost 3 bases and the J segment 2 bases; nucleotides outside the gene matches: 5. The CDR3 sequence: CATSDGTASTNEKLFF. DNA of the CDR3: TGTGCCACCAGTGATGGGACAGCTTCGACTAATGAAAAACTGTTTTTT.

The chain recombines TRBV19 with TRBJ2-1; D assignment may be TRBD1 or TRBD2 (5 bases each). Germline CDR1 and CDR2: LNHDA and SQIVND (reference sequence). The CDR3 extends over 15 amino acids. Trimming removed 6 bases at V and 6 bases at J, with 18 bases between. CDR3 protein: CASRPGPRESNEQFF. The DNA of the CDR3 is TGTGCCAGTAGACCGGGGCCCAGGGAAAGCAATGAGCAGTTCTTC.

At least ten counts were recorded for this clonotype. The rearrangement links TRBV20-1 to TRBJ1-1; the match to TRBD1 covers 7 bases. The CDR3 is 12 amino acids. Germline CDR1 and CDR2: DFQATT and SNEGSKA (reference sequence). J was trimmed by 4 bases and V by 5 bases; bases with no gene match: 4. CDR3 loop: CSASTGPTEAFF. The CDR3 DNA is TGCAGTGCTTCGACAGGGCCCACTGAAGCTTTCTTT.